This section outlines one TCR beta chain sequence together with its context. The CDR3 length is 14 residues. CDR1 is SGHTA, CDR2 FQGNSA, per germline. Trimming cost V 5 bases and J 5 bases, with 15 bases left between them. The sample comes from a study of T cell changes during pregnancy in multiple sclerosis. The table came from immunoSEQ multiplex PCR; TCRdb's copy has only in-frame clones and leaves some out. The sample records approximately 92,000 clones, approximately 93% being singletons. This TCR was sampled from a female donor with multiple sclerosis, enrolled in a pregnancy study. The specimen was peripheral blood, collected after pregnancy. The rearrangement links TRBV7-2 to TRBJ1-2; D is perhaps TRBD1 (5 bases). The CDR3 DNA follows: TGTGCCAGCAGCCCTGGGGGGACTGATTATGGCTACACCTTC. Amino acids: CASSPGGTDYGYTF.